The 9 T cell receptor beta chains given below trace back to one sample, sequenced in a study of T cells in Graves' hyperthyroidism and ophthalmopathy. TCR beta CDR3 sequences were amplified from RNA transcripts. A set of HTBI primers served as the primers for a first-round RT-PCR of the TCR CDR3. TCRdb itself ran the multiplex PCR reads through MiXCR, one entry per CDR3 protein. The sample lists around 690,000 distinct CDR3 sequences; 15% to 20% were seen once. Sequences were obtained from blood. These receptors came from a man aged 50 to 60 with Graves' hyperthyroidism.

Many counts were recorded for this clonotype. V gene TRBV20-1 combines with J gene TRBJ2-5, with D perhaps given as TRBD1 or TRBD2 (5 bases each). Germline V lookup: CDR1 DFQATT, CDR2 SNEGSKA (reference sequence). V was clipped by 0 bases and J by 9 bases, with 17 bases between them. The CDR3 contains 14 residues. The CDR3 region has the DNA TGCAGTGCTAGAGAAGGGACGGGTTTGGCGGCCCAGTACTTC. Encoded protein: CSAREGTGLAAQYF.

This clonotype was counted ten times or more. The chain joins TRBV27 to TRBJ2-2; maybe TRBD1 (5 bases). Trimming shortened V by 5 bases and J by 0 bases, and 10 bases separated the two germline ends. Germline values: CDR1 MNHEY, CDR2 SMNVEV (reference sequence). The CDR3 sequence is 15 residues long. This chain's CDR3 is CASSQSTANTGELFF. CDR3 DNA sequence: TGTGCCAGCAGTCAATCGACAGCGAACACCGGGGAGCTGTTTTTT.

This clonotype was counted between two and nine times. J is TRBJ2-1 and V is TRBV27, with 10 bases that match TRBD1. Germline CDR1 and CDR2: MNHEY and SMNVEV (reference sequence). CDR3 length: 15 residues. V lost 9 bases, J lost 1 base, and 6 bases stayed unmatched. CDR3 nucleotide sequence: TGTGCCAGTGCGCCGGGACAGGGGTCCTACAATGAGCAGTTCTTC. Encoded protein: CASAPGQGSYNEQFF.

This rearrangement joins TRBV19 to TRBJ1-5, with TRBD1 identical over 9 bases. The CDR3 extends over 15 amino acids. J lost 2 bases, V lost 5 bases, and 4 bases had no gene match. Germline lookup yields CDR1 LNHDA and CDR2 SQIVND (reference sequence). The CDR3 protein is CASSAGQGGNQPQHF. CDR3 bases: TGTGCCAGTAGTGCGGGACAGGGCGGCAATCAGCCCCAGCATTTT.

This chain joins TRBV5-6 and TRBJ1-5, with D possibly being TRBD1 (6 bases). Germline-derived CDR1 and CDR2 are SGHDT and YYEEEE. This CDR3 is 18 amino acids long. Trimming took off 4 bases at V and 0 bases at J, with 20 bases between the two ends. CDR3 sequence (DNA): TGTGCCAGCAGCCCCGGGGGGGCCACAGTCTATAGCAATCAGCCCCAGCATTTT. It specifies CASSPGGATVYSNQPQHF.

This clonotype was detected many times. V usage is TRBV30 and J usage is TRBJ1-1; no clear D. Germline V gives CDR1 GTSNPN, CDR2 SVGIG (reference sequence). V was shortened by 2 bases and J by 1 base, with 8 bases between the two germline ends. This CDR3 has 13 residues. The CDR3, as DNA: TGTGCCTGGAGTCTCCTACAGAACACTGAAGCTTTCTTT. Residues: CAWSLLQNTEAFF.

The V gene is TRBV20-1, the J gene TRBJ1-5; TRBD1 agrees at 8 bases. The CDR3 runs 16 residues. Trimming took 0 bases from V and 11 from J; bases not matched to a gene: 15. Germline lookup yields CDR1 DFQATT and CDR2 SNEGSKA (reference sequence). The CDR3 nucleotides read TGCAGTGCTAGAGACCTCCACAGGGGGTCGGTCTTGGCCCAGCATTTT. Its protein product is CSARDLHRGSVLAQHF.

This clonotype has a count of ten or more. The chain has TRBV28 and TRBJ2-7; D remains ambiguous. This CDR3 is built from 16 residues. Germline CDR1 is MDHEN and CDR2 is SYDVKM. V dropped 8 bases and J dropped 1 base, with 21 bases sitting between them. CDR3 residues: CASAYPTEDESYEQYF. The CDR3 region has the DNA TGTGCCAGCGCTTATCCCACTGAGGACGAATCCTACGAGCAGTACTTC.

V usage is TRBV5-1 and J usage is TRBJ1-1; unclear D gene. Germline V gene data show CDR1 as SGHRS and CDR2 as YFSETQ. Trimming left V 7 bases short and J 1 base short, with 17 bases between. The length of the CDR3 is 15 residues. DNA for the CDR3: TGCGCCAGCGGCCCCCGGACGGATACGAACACTGAAGCTTTCTTT. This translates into CASGPRTDTNTEAFF.